A single sample is the source of the 29 T cell receptor beta chains below, sequenced in a study of CD8+CD57+ T cells in acquired aplastic anemia. Profiling of TCR beta VDJ combinations and CDR3 sequences used genomic DNA as template. Each CDR3 protein is one row after TCRdb ran MiXCR on the reads. The sample records hundreds of thousands of distinct CDR3 sequences, approximately 51% being singletons. Patients sequenced had flow cytometry evidence of CD8+CD57+ cell expansion. Material: sorted CD4+, CD8+, or CD8+CD57+ T cells (not recorded which) from PBMCs. The receptors were gathered from a human donor with aplastic anemia.

To note about this clonotype: Possible read error: a much larger clone is one base away. The chain employs TRBV5-4 and TRBJ1-3; D possibly corresponds to TRBD1 (5 bases). This CDR3 region has 14 residues. Germline CDR1 SGHNT, CDR2 YYREEE (reference sequence). CDR3 sequence (DNA): TGTGCCGGCAGCTTGTGGGGGAAAGGAAACACCATATATTTT. This encodes CAGSLWGKGNTIYF.

The chain recombines TRBV7-2 with TRBJ2-7; the D gene is possibly TRBD2 (6 bases). Germline V gives CDR1 SGHTA, CDR2 FQGNSA. There are 14 residues in the CDR3. Trimming removed 5 bases from V and 0 bases from J, with 11 bases in between. In DNA, the CDR3 is TGTGCCAGCAGCCCAAGGGGACTCTCCTACGAGCAGTACTTC. Translated: CASSPRGLSYEQYF.

This clonotype was detected many times. The V gene is TRBV12-3 or TRBV12-4, the J gene TRBJ2-3; 14 bases agree with TRBD2. The trim removed 5 bases at V and 6 bases at J, leaving 10 bases unmatched. The CDR3 extends over 17 amino acids. The CDR3 bases are TGTGCCAGCAGTCCCAAGGCCAGGACTAGCGGGGGGGATACGCAGTATTTT. Translating it yields CASSPKARTSGGDTQYF.

V and J are TRBV7-2 and TRBJ1-1; D call uncertain. V was cut by 3 bases and J by 2 bases, with 10 bases left in between. The germline V gene encodes CDR1 SGHTA and CDR2 FQGNSA. The CDR3 loop spans 14 amino acids. The CDR3 spells CASSLPDTNTEAFF. The CDR3 nucleotides read TGTGCCAGCAGCTTGCCAGACACTAACACTGAAGCTTTCTTT. Using reference TRBV7-2 and TRBJ1-1 for the parts outside the CDR3, the full variable domain is GAGVSQSPSNKVTEKGKDVELRCDPISGHTALYWYRQSLGQGLEFLIYFQGNSAPDKSGLPSDRFSAERTGGSVSTLTIQRTQQEDSAVYLCASSLPDTNTEAFFGQGTRLTVV.

The chain links TRBV24-1 to TRBJ1-5, with TRBD1 identical over 11 bases. Germline V gives CDR1 KGHDR, CDR2 SFDVKD. With 6 bases clipped from V and 3 bases from J, the junction kept 12 bases outside the gene matches. The CDR3 totals 18 residues. In nucleotides, the CDR3 is TGTGCCACCAGTTGGTCGGGACAGGGGGTATGCAACAATCAGCCCCAGCATTTT. Translating gives CATSWSGQGVCNNQPQHF.

On this clonotype itself: One end of the junction is discordant with germline, which a read error may explain. The chain carries TRBV7-9 and TRBJ1-2; D is perhaps TRBD1 (5 bases). CDR1 and CDR2 (germline): SEHNR, FQNEAQ (reference sequence). This CDR3 contains 15 residues. In nucleotides, the CDR3 is TGTGCCGGCAGCTTAAGCAGGGAACTTTCCTATGGCTACACCTTC. Protein: CAGSLSRELSYGYTF.

This chain joins TRBV19 and TRBJ2-7, with D unclear. The CDR3 covers 12 residues. From germline, CDR1 is LNHDA and CDR2 SQIVND (reference sequence). V gave up 4 bases and J gave up 1 base, with 5 bases separating them. CDR3 amino acids: CASSTRSYEQYF. In DNA, the CDR3 is TGTGCCAGTAGTACCAGATCCTACGAGCAGTACTTC.

In this sample, this clonotype turned up once. This may come from a read error, since a much larger clone is one base off. This chain connects TRBV5-1 to TRBJ1-5, with 8 bases aligning to TRBD1. The germline CDR1 and CDR2 sequences are SGHRS and YFSETQ. Trimming took 4 bases from V and 6 from J; bases not matched to a gene: 3. This CDR3 spans 13 amino acids. The CDR3 here is CASSVTGGQPQHF. As DNA, the CDR3 is TGCGCCAGCAGCGTTACAGGGGGTCAGCCCCAGCATTTT.

The V gene is TRBV19, the J gene TRBJ1-5, with D perhaps matching TRBD1 (6 bases). V gave up 4 bases and J gave up 6 bases, with 10 bases separating them. Germline V gene sequence: CDR1 LNHDA, CDR2 SQIVND (reference sequence). This CDR3 is 13 amino acids long. In nucleotides, the CDR3 is TGTGCCAGTAGTACAACAGGGACTCAGCCCCAGCATTTT. It codes for CASSTTGTQPQHF.

The chain is built from TRBV2 and TRBJ2-2; D remains unclear. This CDR3 is built from 10 residues. The V and J ends lost 6 bases and 10 bases respectively, with 6 bases between them. Per the germline V gene, CDR1 is SNHLY and CDR2 is FYNNEI. The CDR3 reads CASRPQELFF. The CDR3 DNA is TGTGCCAGCAGACCACAGGAGCTGTTTTTT.

Regarding this clonotype: Relative to the germline gene, one junction end is altered; a read error may explain this. The chain couples TRBV5-1 to TRBJ2-5; perhaps TRBD1 as D (5 bases). CDR3 length equals 15 residues. Germline CDR1 reads SGHRS; CDR2 reads YFSETQ. CDR3 residues: CASSLGKGYQETQYF. CDR3 sequence (DNA): TGTGCCAGCAGCTTAGGCAAGGGGTATCAAGAGACCCAGTACTTC.

The sample holds a few counts of this clonotype. The chain has TRBV4-2 and TRBJ2-3; TRBD2 matches 11 bases. Germline CDR1 and CDR2: LGHNA and YNFKEQ. The CDR3 extends over 18 amino acids. V was pared by 0 bases and J by 4 bases, with 9 bases of the junction left unmatched. The CDR3 bases are TGTGCCAGCAGCCAAGATCTGACTAGCGGGGCGTTTTCAGATACGCAGTATTTT. Its protein is CASSQDLTSGAFSDTQYF.

Details on this clonotype: A read error may explain this, as a much larger clone is one base away. Lacking the conserved final phenylalanine or tryptophan, this CDR3 likely reflects a read error. This CDR3 is CSARRWEGGSTEAFS. The CDR3 nucleotides are TGCAGTGCTAGACGCTGGGAGGGGGGGAGCACTGAAGCTTTCTCT. This sequence joins TRBV20-1 and TRBJ1-1, with D possibly matching TRBD1 (6 bases). Looked up from germline, CDR1 is DFQATT and CDR2 is SNEGSKA (reference sequence). There are 15 residues in the CDR3. With 2 bases removed from V and 4 bases from J, the gap between germline ends came to 17 bases.

This clonotype was found many times. V gene TRBV2 combines with J gene TRBJ1-1, with D maybe TRBD1 (5 bases). Trimming cost V 7 bases and J 0 bases, with 9 bases left between them. There are 13 residues in the CDR3. CDR1 SNHLY and CDR2 FYNNEI come from the germline V gene. The CDR3 DNA reads TGTGCCAGCATCGGACAAATGAACACTGAAGCTTTCTTT. Protein product: CASIGQMNTEAFF.

This clonotype was seen more than once but under ten times. This clone may be a read error of a much larger clone one base away. This chain connects TRBV20-1 to TRBJ2-2, with D perhaps matching TRBD1 or TRBD2 (6 bases each). This CDR3 is built from 16 residues. Deletions cut 3 bases from V and 4 bases from J, with 18 bases between. The germline V gene encodes CDR1 DFQATT and CDR2 SNEGSKA (reference sequence). In DNA form, the CDR3 reads TGCAGTGCTAGCCTTAGTCCGGGGGCGGGCACCGGGGAGCTGTTTTTT. Its protein is CSASLSPGAGTGELFF.

This clonotype has only a few counts. V usage is TRBV9 and J usage is TRBJ2-7; perhaps TRBD2 as D (5 bases). Trimming removed 2 bases at V and 3 bases at J, with 6 bases between. This CDR3 comprises 12 residues. The germline CDR1 and CDR2 sequences are SGDLS and YYNGEE. CDR3 in amino acids: CASSVSGYEQYF. The CDR3 coding sequence is TGTGCCAGCAGCGTCAGCGGCTACGAGCAGTACTTC.

The chain recombines TRBV25-1 with TRBJ2-2; 9 bases map to TRBD1. The CDR3 loop spans 14 amino acids. Germline V gene data show CDR1 as MGHDK and CDR2 as SYGVNS. The V segment lost 4 bases and the J segment 7 bases; nucleotides outside the gene matches: 4. CDR3 DNA: TGTGCCAGCAGTGGGACAGGGGAGGGCGGGGAGCTGTTTTTT. Translated: CASSGTGEGGELFF.

This clonotype was picked up many times. This chain joins TRBV5-8 and TRBJ2-3, with 9 bases identical to TRBD1. CDR1 and CDR2 from the germline V gene are SGHTS and YDEGEE. The CDR3 is 14 amino acids. V was clipped by 3 bases and J by 6 bases; unmatched bases: 5. CDR3 sequence reads: CASSSTGGPDTQYF. The CDR3 nucleotides are TGTGCCAGCAGCTCCACAGGGGGCCCGGATACGCAGTATTTT. Full variable domain (outside the CDR3, taken from reference TRBV5-8 and TRBJ2-3): EAGVTQSPTHLIKTRGQQATLRCSPISGHTSVYWYQQALGLGLQFLLWYDEGEERNRGNFPPRFSGRQFPNYSSELNVNALELEDSALYLCASSSTGGPDTQYFGPGTRLTVL.

A few counts support this clonotype. The chain couples TRBV6-1 to TRBJ1-4, with D possibly TRBD1 on 5 matching bases. The germline gives CDR1 MNHNS, CDR2 SASEGT. Between the trimmed V and J ends, which lost 6 bases and 2 bases, there was a span of 10 bases. This CDR3 has 14 amino acids. CDR3 coding DNA: TGTGCCAGCAGGGCAGCAGGGACTAATGAAAAACTGTTTTTT. As protein: CASRAAGTNEKLFF.

There are many counts of this clonotype. The rearrangement joins TRBV6-5 to TRBJ1-2; D unresolved. The CDR3 totals 13 residues. V was clipped by 6 bases and J by 11 bases, with 19 bases between them. Germline V gene lookup returns CDR1 MNHEY and CDR2 SVGAGI. The CDR3 sequence is CASRLDLSSQYTF. CDR3 in DNA: TGTGCCAGCAGGTTGGACCTCTCAAGTCAGTACACCTTC.

This clonotype was seen at least ten times. The chain couples TRBV10-3 to TRBJ2-7, with a tentative D call TRBD1 (6 bases). The CDR3 covers 14 residues. The V end was cut by 5 bases, the J end by 0 bases, with 11 bases between. Germline V lookup: CDR1 ENHRY, CDR2 SYGVKD. CDR3 coding DNA: TGTGCCATCAGTAAGGACAGCCACTCCTACGAGCAGTACTTC. Translation gives CAISKDSHSYEQYF.

A remark on this clonotype: This could be a read error, since a much larger clone is one nucleotide away. Lacking the conserved final phenylalanine or tryptophan, this CDR3 likely reflects a read error. The chain employs TRBV7-9 and TRBJ1-1; the D is unclear. V lost 1 base and J 0 bases, leaving 6 bases between the germline ends. Germline assignment: CDR1 SEHNR and CDR2 FQNEAQ (reference sequence). The CDR3 length is 14 residues. CDR3 in DNA: TGTGCCAGCAGCTTAGAGACACTGAACACTGAAGCTTTCCTT. It yields the protein CASSLETLNTEAFL.

Only a few counts were recorded for this clonotype. The chain is built from TRBV30 and TRBJ2-1; no reliable D call. Germline V gene sequence: CDR1 GTSNPN, CDR2 SVGIG (reference sequence). The CDR3 spans 14 residues. Trimming took off 7 bases at V and 0 bases at J, with 13 bases between the two ends. Here the CDR3 reads CASLMSYSYNEQFF. CDR3 nucleotide sequence: TGTGCCTCCCTTATGTCCTACTCCTACAATGAGCAGTTCTTC.

The V gene is TRBV5-1, the J gene TRBJ1-1; TRBD1 agrees at 12 bases. CDR1 is SGHRS, CDR2 YFSETQ, per germline. The length of the CDR3 is 17 residues. The ends lost 4 bases at V and 3 bases at J; junction bases unmatched: 10. This chain's CDR3 is CASSPMGQGALDTEAFF. In DNA, the CDR3 is TGCGCCAGCAGCCCGATGGGACAGGGGGCTTTGGACACTGAAGCTTTCTTT.

This clonotype was seen ten or more times. The gene calls are TRBV19 and TRBJ1-2; D is unclear. The germline V gene has CDR1 LNHDA and CDR2 SQIVND (reference sequence). V shed 5 bases and J shed 3 bases, with 10 bases lying between them. The CDR3 loop spans 13 amino acids. The CDR3 nucleotides read TGTGCCAGTAGTGCACCGGGAGACTATGGCTACACCTTC. This sequence encodes CASSAPGDYGYTF.

This clonotype has ten or more counts. The V gene is TRBV27, the J gene TRBJ2-3, with 11 positions matching TRBD2. Germline V gene lookup returns CDR1 MNHEY and CDR2 SMNVEV (reference sequence). This CDR3 is built from 14 residues. The V gene end was trimmed by 6 bases and the J gene end by 7 bases; junction bases not matched to a gene: 6. CDR3 sequence (DNA): TGTGCCAGCAGGCTAGCGGGAGGCAGGTATACGCAGTATTTT. Its translation is CASRLAGGRYTQYF.

Concerning this clonotype: This may be a read error: a much more frequent sequence differs by one nucleotide. V usage is TRBV11-2 and J usage is TRBJ1-2; weak D call: TRBD1 (5 bases). Trimming shortened V by 5 bases and J by 2 bases, and 12 bases separated the two germline ends. This CDR3 has 14 residues. CDR1 is SGHAT and CDR2 is FQNNGV in the germline V gene. In DNA form, the CDR3 reads TGTGCCAGCAGCCTACCGAGACAGAACTATGGCTACACCTTC. Translated: CASSLPRQNYGYTF.

Turning to this clonotype: A read error may explain this, as a much larger clone is one base away. The rearrangement links TRBV3-1 to TRBJ1-2, with D hard to call. The CDR3 extends over 13 amino acids. Trimming removed 8 bases from V and 2 bases from J, with 12 bases in between. Germline values: CDR1 LGHDT, CDR2 YNNKEL (reference sequence). CDR3 sequence: CASGLMTNYGYTF. The CDR3 coding sequence is TGTGCCAGCGGCCTGATGACCAACTATGGCTACACCTTC. The full variable domain, with the rest looked up from reference TRBV3-1 and TRBJ1-2, is DTAVSQTPKYLVTQMGNDKSIKCEQNLGHDTMYWYKQDSKKFLKIMFSYNNKELIINETVPNRFSPKSPDKAHLNLHINSLELGDSAVYFCASGLMTNYGYTFGSGTRLTVV.

This chain uses TRBV3-1 with TRBJ2-5, with D tentatively TRBD1 or TRBD2 (7 bases each). The length of the CDR3 is 18 residues. V was clipped by 4 bases and J by 5 bases, with 26 bases between them. Germline CDR1 and CDR2: LGHDT and YNNKEL (reference sequence). CDR3 loop: CASSPRRGPSGDGETQYF. The CDR3 DNA reads as TGTGCCAGCAGCCCACGTAGGGGGCCTAGCGGAGACGGGGAGACCCAGTACTTC.